This T cell receptor (beta chain) was recorded in a study of early T cells in non-severe SARS-CoV-2 infection (dated by TCRdb to the early 2020s). Regarding the complete study: Because TCR sequencing was done on bulk RNA from unsorted whole blood, the alpha and beta chains could not be paired. The paper's findings and limits, for the study overall: VDJdb matching was skewed toward anti-spike CD8 responses and likely underestimated virus-specific expansions by missing private and CD4 specificities.

Set within a cohort of healthcare workers in London, UK, this nested case-control study involved weekly PCR testing of nasopharyngeal swabs along with blood sampling. Healthcare workers were recruited during the week of the UK lockdown, between 23 and 31 March 2020, and followed weekly for up to roughly 15 weeks. On this clonotype: No antigen is known for it. The input lacks base qualities; no much larger clone sits a single base away.

For CDR1 and CDR2, the germline V gene lists MDHEN and SYDVKM. The V and J ends are trimmed by 5 bases and 5 bases, leaving 4 bases between them. Measured from the cysteine to the phenylalanine, the CDR3 is 11 residues long. The sequence is cut down to CDR3 DNA, 33 bases in frame from base 1. The library relied on 5' RACE. Sequencing was carried out with a NextSeq 500. The TCR library protocol attached unique molecular identifiers to individual cDNA molecules to correct for sequencing error and PCR bias. Both TCR alpha and beta chains were sequenced, and tight co-correlation was observed between alpha and beta sequence abundances in each sample. The authors processed their data as follows. Decombinator V4 was used to perform V gene, J gene and CDR3 annotation of TCR sequences. TCRs were defined as expanded if a significant change between any two time points was detected under a Poisson model with p below 0.0001. TCR abundances were normalised to the total number of TCRs sequenced per sample and were expressed as counts per million. MAIT TCRs were defined by TRAV1-2 paired with TRAJ12, TRAJ20 or TRAJ33, and iNKT TCRs by TRAV10 paired with TRAJ18. VDJdb, accessed 1 November 2021, was searched for CMV, EBV and SARS-CoV-2 annotated TCRs, excluding TCRs annotated for multiple antigens. TCRdb reprocessing: public reads trimmed at Q25 with fastp, clones called with MiXCR, in-frame beta chains kept. Rows matching on CDR3 protein sequence are summarized as one entry with the most common DNA and genes. The V and J calls reflect TCRdb's pipeline rather than the authors' work. Counted in this sample were 98,000 or so distinct CDR3 sequences; over 9.5% of them appeared once. The biggest ten clones account for 4.4% of the sample.

Sequenced material: whole blood, taken at baseline. The sequence was obtained from an adult who was a healthcare worker with PCR-confirmed SARS-CoV-2 infection or an uninfected control (not recorded which). Recombination joined TRBV28 with TRBJ2-1; the D gene cannot be resolved reliably. The CDR3 loop reads CASSTDNEQFF. The bases read TGTGCCAGCAGTACCGACAATGAGCAGTTCTTC.